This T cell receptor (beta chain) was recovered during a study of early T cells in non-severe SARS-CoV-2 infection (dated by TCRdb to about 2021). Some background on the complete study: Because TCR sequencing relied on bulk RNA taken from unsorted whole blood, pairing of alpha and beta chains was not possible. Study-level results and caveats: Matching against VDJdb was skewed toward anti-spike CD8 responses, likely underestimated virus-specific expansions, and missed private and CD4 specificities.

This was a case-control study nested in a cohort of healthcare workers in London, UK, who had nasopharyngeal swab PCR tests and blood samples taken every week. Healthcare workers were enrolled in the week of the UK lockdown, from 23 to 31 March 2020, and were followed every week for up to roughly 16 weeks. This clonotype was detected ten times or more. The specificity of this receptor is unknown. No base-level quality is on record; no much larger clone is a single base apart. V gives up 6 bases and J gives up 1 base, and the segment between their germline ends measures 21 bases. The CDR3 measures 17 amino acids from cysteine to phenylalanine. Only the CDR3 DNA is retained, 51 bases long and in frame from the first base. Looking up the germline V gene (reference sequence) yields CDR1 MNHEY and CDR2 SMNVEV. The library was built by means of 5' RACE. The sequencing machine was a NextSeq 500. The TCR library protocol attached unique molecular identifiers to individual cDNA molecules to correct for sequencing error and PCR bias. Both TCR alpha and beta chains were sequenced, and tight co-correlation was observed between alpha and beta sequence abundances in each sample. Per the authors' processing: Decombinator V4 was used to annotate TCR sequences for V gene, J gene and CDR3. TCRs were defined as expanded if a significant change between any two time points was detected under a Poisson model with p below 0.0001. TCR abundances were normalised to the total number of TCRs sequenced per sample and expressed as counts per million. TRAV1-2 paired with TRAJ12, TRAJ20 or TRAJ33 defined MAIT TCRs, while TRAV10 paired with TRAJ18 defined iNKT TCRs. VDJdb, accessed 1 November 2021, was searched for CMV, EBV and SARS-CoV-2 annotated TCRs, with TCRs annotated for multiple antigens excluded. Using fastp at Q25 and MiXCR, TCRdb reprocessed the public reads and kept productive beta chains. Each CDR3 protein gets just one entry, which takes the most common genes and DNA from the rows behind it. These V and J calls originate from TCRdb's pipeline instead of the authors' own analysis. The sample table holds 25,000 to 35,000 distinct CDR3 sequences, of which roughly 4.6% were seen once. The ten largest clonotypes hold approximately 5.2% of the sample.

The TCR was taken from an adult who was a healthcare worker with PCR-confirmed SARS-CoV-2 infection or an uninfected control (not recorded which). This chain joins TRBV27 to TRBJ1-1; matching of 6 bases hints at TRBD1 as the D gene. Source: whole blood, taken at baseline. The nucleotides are TGTGCCAGCAGCTGGAGTGGGCCATCGGGACAGAACACTGAAGCTTTCTTT. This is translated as CASSWSGPSGQNTEAFF.